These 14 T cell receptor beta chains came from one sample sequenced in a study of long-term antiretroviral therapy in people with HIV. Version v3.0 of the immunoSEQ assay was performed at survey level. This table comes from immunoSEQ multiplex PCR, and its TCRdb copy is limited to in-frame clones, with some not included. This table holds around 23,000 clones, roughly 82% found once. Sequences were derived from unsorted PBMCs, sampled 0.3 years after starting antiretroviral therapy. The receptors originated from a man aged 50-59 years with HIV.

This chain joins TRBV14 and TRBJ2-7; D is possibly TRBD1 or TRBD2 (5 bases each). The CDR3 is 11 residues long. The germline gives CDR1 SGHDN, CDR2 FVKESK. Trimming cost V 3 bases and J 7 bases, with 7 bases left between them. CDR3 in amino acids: CASSHWGEQYF. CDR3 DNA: TGTGCCAGCAGCCACTGGGGGGAGCAGTACTTC.

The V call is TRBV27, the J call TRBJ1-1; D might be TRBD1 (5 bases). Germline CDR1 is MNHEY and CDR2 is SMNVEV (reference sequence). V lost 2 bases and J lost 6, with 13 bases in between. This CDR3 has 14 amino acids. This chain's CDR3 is CASSLIQGWSEAFF. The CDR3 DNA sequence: TGTGCCAGCAGTTTAATCCAGGGATGGTCTGAAGCTTTCTTT.

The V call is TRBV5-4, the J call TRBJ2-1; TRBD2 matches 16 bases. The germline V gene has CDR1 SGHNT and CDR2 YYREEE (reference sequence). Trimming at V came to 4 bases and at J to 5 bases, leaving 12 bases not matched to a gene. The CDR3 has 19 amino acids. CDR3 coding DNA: TGTGCCAGCAGCATACAGGGACTAGCGGGAGGGCCGGAGAACAATGAGCAGTTCTTC. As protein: CASSIQGLAGGPENNEQFF.

CDR3 bases: TGCGCCAGCAGCTTGGTGCCCCTAGCGGGGGGCACAGATACGCAGTATTTT. It encodes CASSLVPLAGGTDTQYF. The chain couples TRBV5-1 to TRBJ2-3; 10 nucleotides line up with TRBD2. In germline, CDR1 is SGHRS, CDR2 YFSETQ. The CDR3 consists of 17 residues. Trimming removed 0 bases from V and 1 base from J; junction bases left unmatched: 5.

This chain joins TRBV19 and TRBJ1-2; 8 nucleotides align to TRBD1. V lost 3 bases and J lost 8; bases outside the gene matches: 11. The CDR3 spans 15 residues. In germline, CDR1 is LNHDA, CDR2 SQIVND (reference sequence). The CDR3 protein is CASSIPGTGKEGYTF. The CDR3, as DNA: TGTGCCAGTAGTATTCCCGGGACAGGAAAGGAGGGCTACACCTTC.

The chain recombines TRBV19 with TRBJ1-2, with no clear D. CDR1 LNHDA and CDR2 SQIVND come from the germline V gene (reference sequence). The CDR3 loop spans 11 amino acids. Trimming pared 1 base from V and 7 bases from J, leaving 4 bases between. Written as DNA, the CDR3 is TGTGCCAGTAGTATAGGGGGTGGCTACACCTTC. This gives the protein CASSIGGGYTF.

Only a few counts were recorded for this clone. CDR3 in amino acids: CASLGEKLFF. CDR3 DNA sequence: TGTGCCAGCTTGGGTGAAAAACTGTTTTTT. The chain combines TRBV27 with TRBJ1-4, with D unclear. V gave up 8 bases and J gave up 7 bases, with 5 bases separating them. The CDR3 is 10 amino acids. CDR1 MNHEY and CDR2 SMNVEV come from the germline V gene (reference sequence). Using reference TRBV27 and TRBJ1-4 for the parts outside the CDR3, the full variable domain is EAQVTQNPRYLITVTGKKLTVTCSQNMNHEYMSWYRQDPGLGLRQIYYSMNVEVTDKGDVPEGYKVSRKEKRNFPLILESPSPNQTSLYFCASLGEKLFFGSGTQLSVL.

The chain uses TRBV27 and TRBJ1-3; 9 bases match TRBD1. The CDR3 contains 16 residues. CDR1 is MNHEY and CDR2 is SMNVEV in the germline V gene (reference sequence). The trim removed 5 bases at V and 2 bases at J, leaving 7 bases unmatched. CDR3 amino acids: CASSPMGQGPGNTIYF. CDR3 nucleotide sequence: TGTGCCAGCAGTCCCATGGGACAGGGACCTGGAAACACCATATATTTT.

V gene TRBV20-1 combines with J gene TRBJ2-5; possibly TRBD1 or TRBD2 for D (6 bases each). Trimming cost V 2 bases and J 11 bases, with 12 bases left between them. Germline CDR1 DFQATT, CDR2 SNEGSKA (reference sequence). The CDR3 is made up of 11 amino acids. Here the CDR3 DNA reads TGCAGTGCTAGACCCGAGGGGGGACAGTACTTC. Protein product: CSARPEGGQYF.

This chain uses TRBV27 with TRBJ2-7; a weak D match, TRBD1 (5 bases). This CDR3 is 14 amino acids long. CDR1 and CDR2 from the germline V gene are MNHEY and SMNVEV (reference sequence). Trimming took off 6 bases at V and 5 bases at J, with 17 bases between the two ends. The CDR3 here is CASSPSPKGDEQYF. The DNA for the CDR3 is TGTGCCAGCAGCCCCTCTCCAAAAGGGGACGAGCAGTACTTC.

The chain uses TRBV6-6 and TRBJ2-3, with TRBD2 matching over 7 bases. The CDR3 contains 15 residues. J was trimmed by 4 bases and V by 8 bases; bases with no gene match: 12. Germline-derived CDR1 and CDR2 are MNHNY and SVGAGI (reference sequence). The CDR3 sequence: CASGSGRLGADTQYF. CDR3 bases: TGTGCCAGCGGTTCCGGGAGGTTAGGCGCAGATACGCAGTATTTT.

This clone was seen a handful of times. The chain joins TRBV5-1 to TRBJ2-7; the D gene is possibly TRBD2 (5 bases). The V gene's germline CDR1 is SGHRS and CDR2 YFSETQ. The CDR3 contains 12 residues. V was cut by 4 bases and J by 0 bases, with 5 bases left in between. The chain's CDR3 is CASSGSSYEQYF. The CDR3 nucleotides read TGCGCCAGCAGCGGGAGCTCCTACGAGCAGTACTTC.

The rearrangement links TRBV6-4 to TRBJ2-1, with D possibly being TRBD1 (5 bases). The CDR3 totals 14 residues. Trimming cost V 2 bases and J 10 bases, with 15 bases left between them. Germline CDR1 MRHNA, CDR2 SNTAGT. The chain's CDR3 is CASSDGADTREQFF. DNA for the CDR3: TGTGCCAGCAGTGACGGGGCTGACACAAGAGAGCAGTTCTTC.

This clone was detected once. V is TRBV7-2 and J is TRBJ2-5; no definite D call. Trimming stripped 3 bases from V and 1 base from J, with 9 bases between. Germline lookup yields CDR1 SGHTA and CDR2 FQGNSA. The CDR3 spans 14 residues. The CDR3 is CASSFPWSQETQYF. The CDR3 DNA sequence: TGTGCCAGCAGCTTTCCCTGGAGCCAAGAGACCCAGTACTTC.